This passage covers 8 T cell receptor beta chains from one sample sequenced in a study of T cell clonotyping in hematopoietic cell transplantation. Time point: recipient sample about 28 days before transplant, after cytoreduction. Method: immunoSEQ multiplex PCR; TCRdb's copy keeps in-frame clones and lacks some. The top ten hold 2% to 2.5% of the sample, which has 25,000 to 30,000 clones, about 93% seen once. Sequencing was performed on peripheral blood mononuclear cells, taken before stem cell transplant. These receptors were collected from a man aged 45-60 years with acute myeloid leukemia. Some clones in this sample may be carry-over from other donors' samples.

The chain couples TRBV4-1 to TRBJ1-2; D is perhaps TRBD1 (6 bases). This CDR3 is 15 amino acids long. Germline V lookup: CDR1 MGHRA, CDR2 YSYEKL. V lost 4 bases, J lost 7 bases, and 19 bases lay in between. The CDR3 DNA reads as TGCGCCAGCAGCCGGATGACAGACAGGAGCGGTGGCTACACCTTC. Translated: CASSRMTDRSGGYTF.

The chain is built from TRBV5-6 and TRBJ2-7; D not certain. The V gene lost 0 bases and the J gene lost 6 bases, with 7 bases spanning the gap. The CDR3 contains 12 residues. Germline V gene sequence: CDR1 SGHDT, CDR2 YYEEEE. The CDR3 region has the DNA TGTGCCAGCAGCTTGGGGGGATTCGAGCAGTACTTC. It codes for CASSLGGFEQYF.

This chain links TRBV7-9 with TRBJ2-2; D remains unclear. Trimming removed 5 bases from V and 5 bases from J, with 12 bases in between. This CDR3 has 14 amino acids. Germline V gene lookup returns CDR1 SEHNR and CDR2 FQNEAQ (reference sequence). CDR3 protein: CASSRIGSTGELFF. CDR3 in DNA: TGTGCCAGCAGCCGAATCGGGTCTACCGGGGAGCTGTTTTTT.

This chain links TRBV10-1 with TRBJ1-5; possible D gene TRBD1, 6 bases. The CDR3 totals 16 residues. In germline, CDR1 is WNHNN, CDR2 SYGVQD (reference sequence). V was trimmed by 2 bases and J by 0 bases, leaving 11 bases between them. The chain's CDR3 is CASSERGYPSNQPQHF. The CDR3 DNA is TGCGCCAGCAGTGAGAGGGGGTACCCTAGCAATCAGCCCCAGCATTTT.

This rearrangement joins TRBV7-9 to TRBJ2-5; the match to TRBD2 covers 10 bases. This CDR3 has 14 amino acids. Germline CDR1 reads SEHNR; CDR2 reads FQNEAQ (reference sequence). V lost 2 bases, J lost 4 bases, and 1 base stayed unmatched. CDR3 region: CASSLIAGGETQYF. The CDR3, as DNA: TGTGCCAGCAGCTTAATAGCGGGGGGAGAGACCCAGTACTTC.

This sequence joins TRBV28 and TRBJ2-3; tentative D call: TRBD1 (6 bases). Trimming left V 6 bases short and J 1 base short, with 17 bases between. CDR1 and CDR2 from the germline V gene are MDHEN and SYDVKM. This CDR3 has 16 residues. The CDR3 spells CASSPQGTGRTDTQYF. CDR3 sequence (DNA): TGTGCCAGCAGCCCGCAGGGGACGGGTCGCACAGATACGCAGTATTTT.

The J gene is TRBJ1-1, the V gene TRBV28; D uncertain. The CDR3 contains 11 residues. V was trimmed by 4 bases and J by 9 bases, leaving 9 bases between them. CDR1 and CDR2 from the germline V gene are MDHEN and SYDVKM. CDR3 protein: CASSSLVQAFF. CDR3 nucleotides: TGTGCCAGCAGTTCCTTAGTTCAAGCTTTCTTT.

The chain couples TRBV2 to TRBJ2-7; D gene unclear. V dropped 0 bases and J dropped 5 bases, with 14 bases sitting between them. Per the germline V gene, CDR1 is SNHLY and CDR2 is FYNNEI. The CDR3 contains 15 residues. The CDR3 protein is CASSEAEGWLNEQYF. In DNA, the CDR3 is TGTGCCAGCAGTGAAGCAGAAGGGTGGCTCAACGAGCAGTACTTC.